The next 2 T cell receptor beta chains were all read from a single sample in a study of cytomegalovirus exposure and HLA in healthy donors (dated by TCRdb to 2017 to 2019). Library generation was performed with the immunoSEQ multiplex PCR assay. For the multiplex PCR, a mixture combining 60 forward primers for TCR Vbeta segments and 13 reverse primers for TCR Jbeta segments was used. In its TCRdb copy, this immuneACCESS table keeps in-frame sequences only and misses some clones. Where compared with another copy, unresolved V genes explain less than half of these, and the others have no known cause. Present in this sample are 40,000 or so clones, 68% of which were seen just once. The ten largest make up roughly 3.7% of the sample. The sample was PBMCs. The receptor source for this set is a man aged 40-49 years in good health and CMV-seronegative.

The CDR3 sequence: CASSQAGANYGYTF. CDR3 nucleotides: TGTGCCAGCAGCCAGGCGGGGGCTAACTATGGCTACACCTTC. The rearrangement joins TRBV6-5 to TRBJ1-2, with D tentatively TRBD1 (5 bases). CDR1 is MNHEY, CDR2 SVGAGI, per germline. The CDR3 totals 14 residues. V gave up 6 bases and J gave up 0 bases, with 11 bases separating them.

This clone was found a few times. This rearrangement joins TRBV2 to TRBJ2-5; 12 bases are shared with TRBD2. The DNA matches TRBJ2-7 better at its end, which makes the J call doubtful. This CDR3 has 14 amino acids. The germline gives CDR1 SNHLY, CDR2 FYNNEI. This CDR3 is CASRWTSGDYEQYF. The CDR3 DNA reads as TGTGCCAGCCGATGGACTAGCGGGGACTACGAGCAGTACTTC.